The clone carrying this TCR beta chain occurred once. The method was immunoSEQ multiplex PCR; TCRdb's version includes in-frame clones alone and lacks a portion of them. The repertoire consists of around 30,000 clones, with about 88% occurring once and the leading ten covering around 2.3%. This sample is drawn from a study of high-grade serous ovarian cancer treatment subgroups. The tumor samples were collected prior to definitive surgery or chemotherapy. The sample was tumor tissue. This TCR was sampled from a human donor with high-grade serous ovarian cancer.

CDR3 region: CASSLGRGQGGNTQYF. The DNA for the CDR3 is TGTGCCAGCAGCTTAGGCCGCGGGCAGGGTGGAAATACGCAGTATTTT. The chain is built from TRBV5-2 and TRBJ2-3. TRBV5-2 is tagged as a pseudogene. The CDR3 sequence is 16 residues long.